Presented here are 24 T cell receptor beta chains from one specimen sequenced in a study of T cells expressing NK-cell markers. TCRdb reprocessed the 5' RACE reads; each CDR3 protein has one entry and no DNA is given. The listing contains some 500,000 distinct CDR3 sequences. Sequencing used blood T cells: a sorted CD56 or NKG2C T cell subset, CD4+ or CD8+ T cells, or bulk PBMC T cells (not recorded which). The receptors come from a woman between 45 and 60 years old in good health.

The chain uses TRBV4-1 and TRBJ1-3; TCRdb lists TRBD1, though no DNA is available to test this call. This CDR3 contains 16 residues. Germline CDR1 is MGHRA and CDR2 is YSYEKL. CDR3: CASSLGQEISGNTIYF.

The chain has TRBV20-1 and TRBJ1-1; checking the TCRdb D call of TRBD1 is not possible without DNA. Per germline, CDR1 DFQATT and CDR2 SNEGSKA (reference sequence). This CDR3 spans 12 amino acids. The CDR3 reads CNAGGGNTEAFF.

CDR3 amino acids: CASAQGSINTEAFF. This sequence joins TRBV12-5 and TRBJ1-1; TCRdb gives TRBD1 as the D gene, but with no DNA this cannot be confirmed. In germline, CDR1 is LGHNT, CDR2 FRNRAP. The CDR3 spans 14 residues.

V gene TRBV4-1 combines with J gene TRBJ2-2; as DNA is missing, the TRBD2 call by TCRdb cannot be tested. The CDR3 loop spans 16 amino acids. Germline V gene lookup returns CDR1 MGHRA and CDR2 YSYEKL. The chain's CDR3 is CASSQGLAGHTGELFF.

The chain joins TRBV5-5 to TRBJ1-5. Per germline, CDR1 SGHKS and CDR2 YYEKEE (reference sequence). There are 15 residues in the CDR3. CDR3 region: CASSSGSAYNQPQHF. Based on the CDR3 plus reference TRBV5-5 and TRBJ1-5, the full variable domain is DAGVTQSPTHLIKTRGQQVTLRCSPISGHKSVSWYQQVLGQGPQFIFQYYEKEERGRGNFPDRFSARQFPNYSSELNVNALLLGDSALYLCASSSGSAYNQPQHFGDGTRLSIL.

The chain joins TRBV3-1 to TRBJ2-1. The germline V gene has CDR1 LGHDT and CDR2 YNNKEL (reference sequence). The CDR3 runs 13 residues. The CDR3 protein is CASSPPNSNEQFF.

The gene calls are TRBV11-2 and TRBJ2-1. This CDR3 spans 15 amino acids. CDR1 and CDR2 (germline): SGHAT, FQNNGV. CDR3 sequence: CASSFRQEPYNEQFF.

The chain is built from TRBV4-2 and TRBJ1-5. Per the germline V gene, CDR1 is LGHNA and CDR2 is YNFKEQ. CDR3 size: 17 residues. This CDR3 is CASSQGMRTHSNQPQHF.

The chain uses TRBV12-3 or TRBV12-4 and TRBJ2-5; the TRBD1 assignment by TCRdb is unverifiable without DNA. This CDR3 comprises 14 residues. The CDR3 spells CASTDGWGGETQYF.

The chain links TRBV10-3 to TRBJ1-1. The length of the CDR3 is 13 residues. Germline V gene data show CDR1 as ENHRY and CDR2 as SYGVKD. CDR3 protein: CAISETVYAEAFF.

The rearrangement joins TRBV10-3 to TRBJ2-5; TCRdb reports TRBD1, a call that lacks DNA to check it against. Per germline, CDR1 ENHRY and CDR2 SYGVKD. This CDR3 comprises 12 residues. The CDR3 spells CAIGTDPETQYF.

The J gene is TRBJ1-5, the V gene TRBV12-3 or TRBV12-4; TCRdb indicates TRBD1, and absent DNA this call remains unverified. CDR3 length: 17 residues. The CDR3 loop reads CASSFSLGQGGNQPQHF.

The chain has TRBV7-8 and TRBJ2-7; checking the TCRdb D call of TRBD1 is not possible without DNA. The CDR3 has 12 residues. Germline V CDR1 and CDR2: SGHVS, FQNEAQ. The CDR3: CASSRDRVEQYF.

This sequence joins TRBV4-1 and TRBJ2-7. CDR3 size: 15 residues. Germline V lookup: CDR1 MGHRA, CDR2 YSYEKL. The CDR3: CASSQPTGRANEQYF.

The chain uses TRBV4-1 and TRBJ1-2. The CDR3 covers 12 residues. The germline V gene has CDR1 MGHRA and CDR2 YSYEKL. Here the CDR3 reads CASSQDSRGYTF.

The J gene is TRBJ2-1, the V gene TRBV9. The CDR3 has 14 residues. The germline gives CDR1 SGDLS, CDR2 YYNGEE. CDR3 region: CASSVAVSYNEQFF. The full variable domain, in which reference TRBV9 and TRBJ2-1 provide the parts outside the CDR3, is DSGVTQTPKHLITATGQRVTLRCSPRSGDLSVYWYQQSLDQGLQFLIQYYNGEERAKGNILERFSAQQFPDLHSELNLSSLELGDSALYFCASSVAVSYNEQFFGPGTRLTVL.

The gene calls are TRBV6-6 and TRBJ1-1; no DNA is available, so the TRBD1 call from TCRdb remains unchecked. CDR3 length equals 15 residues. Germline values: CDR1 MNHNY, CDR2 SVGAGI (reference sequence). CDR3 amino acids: CASSYSDRGNTEAFF.

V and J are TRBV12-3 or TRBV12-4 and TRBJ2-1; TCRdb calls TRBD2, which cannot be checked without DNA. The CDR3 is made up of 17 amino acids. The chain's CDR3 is CASSRTSGGSSYNEQFF.

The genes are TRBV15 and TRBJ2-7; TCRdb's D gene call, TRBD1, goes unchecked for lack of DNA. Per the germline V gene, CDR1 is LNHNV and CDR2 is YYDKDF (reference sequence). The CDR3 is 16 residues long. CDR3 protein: CATSGGWGGSSYEQYF. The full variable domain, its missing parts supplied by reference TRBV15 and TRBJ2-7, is DAMVIQNPRYQVTQFGKPVTLSCSQTLNHNVMYWYQQKSSQAPKLLFHYYDKDFNNEADTPDNFQSRRPNTSFCFLDIRSPGLGDTAMYLCATSGGWGGSSYEQYFGPGTRLTVT.

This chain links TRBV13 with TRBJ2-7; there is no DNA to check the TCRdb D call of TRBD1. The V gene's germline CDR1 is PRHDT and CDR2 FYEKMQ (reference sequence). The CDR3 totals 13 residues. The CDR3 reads CASSSDRAYEQYF. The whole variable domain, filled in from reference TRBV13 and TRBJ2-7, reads AAGVIQSPRHLIKEKRETATLKCYPIPRHDTVYWYQQGPGQDPQFLISFYEKMQSDKGSIPDRFSAQQFSDYHSELNMSSLELGDSALYFCASSSDRAYEQYFGPGTRLTVT.

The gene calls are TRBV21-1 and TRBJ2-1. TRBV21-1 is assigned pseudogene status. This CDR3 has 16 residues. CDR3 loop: CASSNRARTPYNEQFF.

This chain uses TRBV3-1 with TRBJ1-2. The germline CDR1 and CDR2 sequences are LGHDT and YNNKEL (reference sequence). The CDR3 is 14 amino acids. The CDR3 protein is CASSQYSENYGYTF.

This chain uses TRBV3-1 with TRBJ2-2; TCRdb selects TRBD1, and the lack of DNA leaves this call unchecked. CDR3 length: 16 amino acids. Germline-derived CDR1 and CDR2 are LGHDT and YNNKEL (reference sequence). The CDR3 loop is CASSQGGGQSTGELFF.

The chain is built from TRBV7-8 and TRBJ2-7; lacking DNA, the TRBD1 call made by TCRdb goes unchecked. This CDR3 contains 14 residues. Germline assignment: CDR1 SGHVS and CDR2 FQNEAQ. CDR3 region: CASSLGHRTYEQYF. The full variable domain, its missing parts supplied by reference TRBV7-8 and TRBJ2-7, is GAGVSQSPRYKVAKRGQDVALRCDPISGHVSLFWYQQALGQGPEFLTYFQNEAQLDKSGLPSDRFFAERPEGSVSTLKIQRTQQEDSAVYLCASSLGHRTYEQYFGPGTRLTVT.